This T cell receptor (beta chain) came from a study of cytomegalovirus exposure and HLA in healthy donors. PCR amplification relied on 60 Vbeta primers (plus 13 Jbeta primers). TCRdb keeps only in-frame clones here, not all; method: immunoSEQ multiplex PCR. The data show 150,000 to 200,000 clones, with roughly four fifths seen just once and about 0.84% held by the top ten. This CDR3 has 15 amino acids. The V gene's germline CDR1 is MDHEN and CDR2 SYDVKM. Trimming at V came to 5 bases and at J to 7 bases, leaving 9 bases not matched to a gene. The table lists this clone with a few counts. What was sequenced was PBMCs. This clonotype was sampled from a woman younger than 30 in good health and CMV-seronegative. The chain employs TRBV28 and TRBJ2-3; 10 bases line up with TRBD2. CDR3 amino acids: CASSLAGAKRNTQYF. DNA for the CDR3: TGTGCCAGCAGTCTAGCGGGAGCCAAGAGGAATACGCAGTATTTT. Together with reference TRBV28 and TRBJ2-3, the CDR3 gives the full variable domain: DVKVTQSSRYLVKRTGEKVFLECVQDMDHENMFWYRQDPGLGLRLIYFSYDVKMKEKGDIPEGYSVSREKKERFSLILESASTNQTSMYLCASSLAGAKRNTQYFGPGTRLTVL.